The present T cell receptor (beta chain) was sequenced within a study of preoperative IRX-2 immunotherapy in early breast cancer. Treatment described: preoperative locoregional IRX-2 cytokine immunotherapy. This phase Ib study tested locoregional IRX-2 cytokine immunotherapy given before surgery. Method: immunoSEQ multiplex PCR; TCRdb's copy keeps in-frame clones and lacks some. The data hold some 99,000 clones, with 86% observed a single time. This CDR3 region has 17 residues. With V trimmed by 3 bases and J by 4 bases, 7 bases remained unmatched. CDR1 SSHAT and CDR2 FNYEAQ come from the germline V gene (reference sequence).

This sample comprised tumor tissue, obtained after IRX-2 immunotherapy. The rearrangement uses TRBV7-7 and TRBJ2-6; 9 nucleotides agree with TRBD1. This TCR derives from a human donor with breast cancer. The CDR3 loop reads CASSLRDRVLGANVLTF. CDR3 DNA: TGTGCCAGCAGCTTGCGGGACAGGGTACTAGGGGCCAACGTCCTGACTTTC.